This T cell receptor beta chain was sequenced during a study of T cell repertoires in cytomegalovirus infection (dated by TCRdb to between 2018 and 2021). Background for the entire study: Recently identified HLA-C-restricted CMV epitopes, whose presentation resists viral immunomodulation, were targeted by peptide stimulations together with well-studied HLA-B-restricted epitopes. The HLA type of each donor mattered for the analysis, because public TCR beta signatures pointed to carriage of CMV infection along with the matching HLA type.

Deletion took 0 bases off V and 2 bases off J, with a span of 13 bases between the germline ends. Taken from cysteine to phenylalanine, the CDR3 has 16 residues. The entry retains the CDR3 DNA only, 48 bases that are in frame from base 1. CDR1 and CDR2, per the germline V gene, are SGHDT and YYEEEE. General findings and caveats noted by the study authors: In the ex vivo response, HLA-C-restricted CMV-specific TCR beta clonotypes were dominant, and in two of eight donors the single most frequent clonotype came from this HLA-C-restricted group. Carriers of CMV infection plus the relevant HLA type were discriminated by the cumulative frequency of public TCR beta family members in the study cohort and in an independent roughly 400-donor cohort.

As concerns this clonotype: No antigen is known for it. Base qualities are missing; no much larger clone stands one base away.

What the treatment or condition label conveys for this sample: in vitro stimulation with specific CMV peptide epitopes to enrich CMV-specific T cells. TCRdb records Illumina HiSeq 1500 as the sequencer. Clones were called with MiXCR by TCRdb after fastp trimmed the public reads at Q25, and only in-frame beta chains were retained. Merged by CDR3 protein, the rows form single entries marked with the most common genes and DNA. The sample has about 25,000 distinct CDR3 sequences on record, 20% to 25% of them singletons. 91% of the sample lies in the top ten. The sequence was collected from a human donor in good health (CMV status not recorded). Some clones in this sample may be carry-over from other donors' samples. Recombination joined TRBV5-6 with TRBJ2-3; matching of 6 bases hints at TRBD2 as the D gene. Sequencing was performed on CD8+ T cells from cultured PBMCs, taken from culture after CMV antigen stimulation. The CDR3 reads CASSLAVSGYTDTQYF. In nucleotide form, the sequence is TGTGCCAGCAGCTTGGCCGTTAGCGGCTACACAGATACGCAGTATTTT.